The 22 T cell receptor beta chains listed next were all sequenced from one sample in a study of T cell repertoires in cytomegalovirus infection. These receptors have no known antigen. TCRdb re-derived calls from the reads in MiXCR, one entry per CDR3 protein. The sample has 230,000 or so distinct CDR3 sequences, 38% seen once. Material: CD8+ T cells from cultured PBMCs, obtained from culture after CMV antigen stimulation. These receptors came from a human donor in good health (CMV status not recorded). Some clones in this sample may be carry-over from other donors' samples.

The gene calls are TRBV28 and TRBJ2-6; 9 nucleotides match TRBD2. V was pared by 2 bases and J by 0 bases, with 5 bases of the junction left unmatched. Germline lookup yields CDR1 MDHEN and CDR2 SYDVKM. CDR3 length: 18 amino acids. The CDR3 sequence is CASSLGLAGSSGANVLTF. The CDR3 nucleotides read TGTGCCAGCAGTTTAGGGCTAGCGGGGAGCTCTGGGGCCAACGTCCTGACTTTC.

The V and J genes are TRBV28 and TRBJ1-3; D is possibly TRBD1 (6 bases). This CDR3 spans 15 amino acids. V was pared by 3 bases and J by 4 bases, with 13 bases between. Germline lookup yields CDR1 MDHEN and CDR2 SYDVKM. CDR3 amino acids: CASSFGRGTGNTIYF. The CDR3 coding sequence is TGTGCCAGCAGTTTCGGCCGGGGGACAGGAAACACCATATATTTT.

The chain employs TRBV4-2 and TRBJ2-2, with 10 bases identical to TRBD1. V shed 4 bases, J shed 7 bases, and the junction held 3 bases outside the gene matches. The CDR3 spans 14 residues. From germline, CDR1 is LGHNA and CDR2 YNFKEQ. Here the CDR3 DNA reads TGTGCCAGCAGCCCGGGACAGGGGATCGGGGAGCTGTTTTTT. This sequence encodes CASSPGQGIGELFF.

This clonotype was seen only a few times. The rearrangement links TRBV12-3 or TRBV12-4 to TRBJ2-6, with unresolved D. The ends were cut back, 2 bases at V and 0 bases at J, with 8 bases in the middle. This CDR3 spans 16 amino acids. CDR3 residues: CASSLRLRSGANVLTF. The CDR3 nucleotides read TGTGCCAGCAGTTTAAGGCTGCGCTCTGGGGCCAACGTCCTGACTTTC.

This clonotype has a single count. The chain joins TRBV5-1 to TRBJ1-2; 9 nucleotides align to TRBD1. This CDR3 spans 14 amino acids. The germline V gene has CDR1 SGHRS and CDR2 YFSETQ. Trimming took 3 bases from V and 5 from J; bases not matched to a gene: 5. CDR3 sequence (DNA): TGCGCCAGCAGCTCTTTGGACAGGGGTTATGGCTACACCTTC. It yields the protein CASSSLDRGYGYTF.

This clonotype was seen repeatedly, ten times or more. Here the CDR3 reads CASSLPPGIRDNLLSYNEQFF. CDR3 coding DNA: TGTGCCAGCAGTTTACCCCCAGGGATTCGGGACAACCTACTCTCCTACAATGAGCAGTTCTTC. The chain combines TRBV28 with TRBJ2-1, with D possibly being TRBD1 (6 bases). V lost 2 bases to trimming and J lost 0 bases, with 26 bases between them. This CDR3 is 21 amino acids long. Germline V lookup: CDR1 MDHEN, CDR2 SYDVKM. Looking up the rest from reference TRBV28 and TRBJ2-1 gives the full variable domain: DVKVTQSSRYLVKRTGEKVFLECVQDMDHENMFWYRQDPGLGLRLIYFSYDVKMKEKGDIPEGYSVSREKKERFSLILESASTNQTSMYLCASSLPPGIRDNLLSYNEQFFGPGTRLTVL.

The genes are TRBV28 and TRBJ2-1; D is perhaps TRBD1 or TRBD2 (5 bases each). This CDR3 is 19 amino acids long. V was trimmed by 5 bases and J by 12 bases, leaving 35 bases between them. Germline V lookup: CDR1 MDHEN, CDR2 SYDVKM. Written as DNA, the CDR3 is TGTGCCAGCAGTCCTTCCGGCCTCCCCTCAGGGACCGCCGAATGGGGGCAGTTCTTC. Translated: CASSPSGLPSGTAEWGQFF.

Notes on this clonotype: An end of the junction differs from the germline gene, which may be a read error. V usage is TRBV11-2 and J usage is TRBJ1-1, with D tentatively TRBD1 (6 bases). Germline V CDR1 and CDR2: SGHAT, FQNNGV. The CDR3 has 15 amino acids. The CDR3 DNA reads TGTGCCGGCAGCCTATGGGACACCTCGGGGACTGAAGCTTTCTTT. It specifies CAGSLWDTSGTEAFF. The full variable domain, completed using reference TRBV11-2 and TRBJ1-1, is EAGVAQSPRYKIIEKRQSVAFWCNPISGHATLYWYQQILGQGPKLLIQFQNNGVVDDSQLPKDRFSAERLKGVDSTLKIQPAKLEDSAVYLCAGSLWDTSGTEAFFGQGTRLTVV.

In this sample, this clonotype turned up a few times. The gene calls are TRBV27 and TRBJ1-1, with a tentative D call TRBD1 (6 bases). The CDR3 contains 13 residues. Germline CDR1 and CDR2: MNHEY and SMNVEV (reference sequence). V was trimmed by 6 bases and J by 1 base, leaving 9 bases between them. CDR3 amino acids: CASRLTGNTEAFF. As DNA, the CDR3 is TGTGCCAGCAGGCTGACAGGGAACACTGAAGCTTTCTTT.

This clonotype was counted only a few times. V is TRBV7-6 and J is TRBJ2-1; TRBD2 might be the D (7 bases). The V end lost 3 bases, the J end lost 0 bases, and 24 bases lay between the germline ends. The CDR3 has 20 amino acids. Germline V gene sequence: CDR1 SGHVS, CDR2 FNYEAQ. The CDR3 region has the DNA TGTGCCAGCAGCTTCCCCACGACGAGCGGGGACACCAGCTCCTACAATGAGCAGTTCTTC. This translates into CASSFPTTSGDTSSYNEQFF.

The chain combines TRBV5-4 with TRBJ2-7; TRBD1 might be the D (6 bases). This CDR3 contains 16 residues. The germline gives CDR1 SGHNT, CDR2 YYREEE (reference sequence). V was shortened by 0 bases and J by 0 bases, with 13 bases between the two germline ends. CDR3 region: CASSLGDIRTSYEQYF. The CDR3 DNA sequence: TGTGCCAGCAGCTTGGGGGACATCCGAACCTCCTACGAGCAGTACTTC.

This clonotype occurred many times. The chain has TRBV7-9 and TRBJ1-4; 9 positions match TRBD1. CDR3 length: 15 amino acids. V lost 6 bases to trimming and J lost 8 bases; unmatched junction nucleotides: 10. CDR1 is SEHNR and CDR2 is FQNEAQ in the germline V gene (reference sequence). CDR3 protein: CASRSTGGEREKLFF. In nucleotides, the CDR3 is TGTGCCAGCAGATCAACAGGGGGCGAGAGAGAAAAACTGTTTTTT. The full variable domain, in which reference TRBV7-9 and TRBJ1-4 provide the parts outside the CDR3, is DTGVSQNPRHKITKRGQNVTFRCDPISEHNRLYWYRQTLGQGPEFLTYFQNEAQLEKSRLLSDRFSAERPKGSFSTLEIQRTEQGDSAMYLCASRSTGGEREKLFFGSGTQLSVL.

This clonotype was counted between two and nine times. The chain combines TRBV11-1 with TRBJ2-7; weak D call: TRBD2 (5 bases). The V gene lost 5 bases and the J gene lost 7 bases, with 9 bases spanning the gap. The CDR3 has 11 amino acids. Germline V gene data show CDR1 as SGHAT and CDR2 as FQDESV (reference sequence). The CDR3 nucleotides read TGTGCCAGCAGCATTGGAGGAGAGCAGTACTTC. Its translation is CASSIGGEQYF.

This clonotype came up once. V gene TRBV18 combines with J gene TRBJ1-4; the D gene is possibly TRBD1 (6 bases). CDR3 size: 15 residues. Deletions cut 0 bases from V and 6 bases from J, with 11 bases between. Germline assignment: CDR1 KGHSH and CDR2 LQKENI. The CDR3 coding sequence is TGTGCCAGCTCACCACCGAGGGGGGTCCATGAAAAACTGTTTTTT. This gives the protein CASSPPRGVHEKLFF.

A few counts support this clonotype. The CDR3 reads CASGNGAGGPVNEQFF. CDR3 bases: TGTGCCAGCGGCAACGGAGCGGGAGGGCCCGTCAATGAGCAGTTCTTC. The chain recombines TRBV28 with TRBJ2-1; 10 bases align to TRBD2. Looked up from germline, CDR1 is MDHEN and CDR2 is SYDVKM. The CDR3 is 16 residues long. Trimming cost V 8 bases and J 6 bases; bases outside gene matches: 13.

This clonotype was counted ten times or more. This sequence joins TRBV6-1 and TRBJ2-1, with D possibly being TRBD1 or TRBD2 (6 bases each). This CDR3 region has 16 residues. The V and J ends lost 1 base and 2 bases respectively, with 12 bases between them. The germline CDR1 and CDR2 sequences are MNHNS and SASEGT. This chain's CDR3 is CASSEGRGTPYNEQFF. Here the CDR3 DNA reads TGTGCCAGCAGTGAAGGGAGGGGGACCCCCTACAATGAGCAGTTCTTC.

In its sample, this clonotype was seen a few times. The chain links TRBV6-1 to TRBJ2-3; tentative D call: TRBD2 (6 bases). The CDR3 is 14 amino acids. In germline, CDR1 is MNHNS, CDR2 SASEGT. The V gene lost 7 bases and the J gene lost 3 bases, with 14 bases spanning the gap. This CDR3 is CASKPFGRTDTQYF. The CDR3 DNA is TGTGCCAGCAAGCCGTTTGGGAGGACAGATACGCAGTATTTT.

This clonotype was detected many times. This rearrangement joins TRBV7-8 to TRBJ2-3; TRBD2 agrees at 14 bases. This CDR3 has 19 residues. The junction had 8 bases not matched to a gene; V was cut back by 1 base and J by 2 bases. Germline loops: CDR1 SGHVS, CDR2 FQNEAQ. CDR3 region: CASSLGGLAGAGYTDTQYF. The CDR3 region has the DNA TGTGCCAGCAGCTTAGGGGGACTAGCGGGAGCCGGATACACAGATACGCAGTATTTT.

The rearrangement links TRBV12-5 to TRBJ2-1; D unresolved. Per germline, CDR1 LGHNT and CDR2 FRNRAP. The germline V and J ends were trimmed by 0 bases and 4 bases, with 4 bases remaining between them. CDR3 length: 13 residues. CDR3 residues: CASGLVQYNEQFF. In DNA form, the CDR3 reads TGTGCTAGTGGTTTGGTACAGTACAATGAGCAGTTCTTC.

This chain joins TRBV7-4 and TRBJ2-1, with no clear D. Looked up from germline, CDR1 is SGHVT and CDR2 is SQSDAQ. This CDR3 has 15 amino acids. V lost 2 bases and J 2 bases, leaving 10 bases between the germline ends. For the CDR3, the DNA is TGTGCCAGCAGCTTAATTGATAGTACCTACAATGAGCAGTTCTTC. Protein sequence: CASSLIDSTYNEQFF.

This clonotype occurred many times. The V and J genes are TRBV7-6 and TRBJ2-5; D gene uncertain. The V end was cut by 4 bases, the J end by 6 bases, with 12 bases between. This CDR3 comprises 13 residues. Germline V gene data show CDR1 as SGHVS and CDR2 as FNYEAQ. For the CDR3, the DNA is TGTGCCAGCAGCTCCGTGTTACAGAAGACCCAGTACTTC. Residues: CASSSVLQKTQYF.

V gene TRBV7-9 combines with J gene TRBJ2-2; no reliable D call. The CDR3 is 14 residues long. V was pared by 2 bases and J by 0 bases, with 4 bases between. Germline assignment: CDR1 SEHNR and CDR2 FQNEAQ (reference sequence). Here the CDR3 DNA reads TGTGCCAGCAGCTTAATCTCGAACACCGGGGAGCTGTTTTTT. It specifies CASSLISNTGELFF.